The present TCR beta chain was sequenced within a study of blood T cell repertoires in COVID-19. Turning to the study itself: T cells, B-cell-depleted T cells, or PBMCs supplied cDNA or gDNA.

This clone has only a few counts. This CDR3 spans 14 amino acids. V was shortened by 0 bases and J by 2 bases, with 10 bases between the two germline ends. Germline lookup yields CDR1 SQVTM and CDR2 ANQGSEA. Original data processing: Amplified reference gene primers provided the basis for estimating nucleated cell counts. The repertoire was sequenced with immunoSEQ multiplex PCR; TCRdb's copy has only in-frame clones and lacks some. From that table come the V and J calls and clone size; the DNA was used to work out D and trimming. The sample consists of a few hundred thousand clones, approximately 90% of them appearing once.

V and J are TRBV29-1 and TRBJ1-1, with D perhaps matching TRBD1 (6 bases). The sequenced sample was peripheral blood. This sequence originates from a man between 18 and 35 years old with active or convalescent COVID-19. In DNA, the CDR3 is TGCAGCGTTGAAGAAATACAGGGAAACACTGAAGCTTTCTTT. This translates into CSVEEIQGNTEAFF.